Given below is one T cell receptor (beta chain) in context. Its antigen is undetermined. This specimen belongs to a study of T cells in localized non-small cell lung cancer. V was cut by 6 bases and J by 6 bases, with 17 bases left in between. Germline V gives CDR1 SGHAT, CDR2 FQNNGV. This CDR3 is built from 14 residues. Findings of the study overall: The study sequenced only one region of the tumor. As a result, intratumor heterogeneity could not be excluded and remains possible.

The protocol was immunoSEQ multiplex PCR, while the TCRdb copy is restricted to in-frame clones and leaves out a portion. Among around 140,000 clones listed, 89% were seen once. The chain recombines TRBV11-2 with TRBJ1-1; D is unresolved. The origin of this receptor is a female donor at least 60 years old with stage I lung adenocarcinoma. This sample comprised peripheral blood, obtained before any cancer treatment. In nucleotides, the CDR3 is TGTGCCAGCAGAATCCTTATTGAGCAGCCTGAAGCTTTCTTT. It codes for CASRILIEQPEAFF. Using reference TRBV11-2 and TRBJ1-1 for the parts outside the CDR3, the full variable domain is EAGVAQSPRYKIIEKRQSVAFWCNPISGHATLYWYQQILGQGPKLLIQFQNNGVVDDSQLPKDRFSAERLKGVDSTLKIQPAKLEDSAVYLCASRILIEQPEAFFGQGTRLTVV.